A single sample is the source of the 22 T cell receptor beta chains below, sequenced in a study of human T cells and chemical hapten exposure. Specified time point: patch test 2, 6 weeks after DPC sensitization. Treatment in this sample: therapeutic diphenylcyclopropenone sensitization with weekly scalp DPC. TCRdb used MiXCR to reprocess the RACE reads, holding one entry per CDR3 protein. The data contain 65,000 to 95,000 distinct CDR3 sequences, 6% to 8.5% of them seen just once; the ten biggest clones take up 1% to 1.5%. Sequenced material: whole blood, taken in connection with sensitization to the hapten diphenylcyclopropenone (DPC). These receptors were collected from a woman aged 25 to 45 with alopecia areata. Some clones in this sample may be carry-over from other donors' samples.

Notes on this clonotype: This may be a read error: a much more frequent sequence differs by one nucleotide. The chain couples TRBV5-1 to TRBJ2-3; no reliable D call. The CDR3 has 15 residues. V lost 0 bases, J lost 2 bases, and 10 bases lay in between. Germline CDR1 SGHRS, CDR2 YFSETQ. The CDR3 DNA sequence: TGCGCCAGCAGCTTGGCCGAGACATACACAGATACGCAGTATTTT. Translation: CASSLAETYTDTQYF.

V usage is TRBV29-1 and J usage is TRBJ1-2; D might be TRBD1 (6 bases). The CDR3 has 12 amino acids. The germline V gene has CDR1 SQVTM and CDR2 ANQGSEA. V lost 4 bases to trimming and J lost 4 bases, with 10 bases between them. CDR3 nucleotide sequence: TGCAGCGTTGTCCGACAGGTCTATGGCTACACCTTC. This gives the protein CSVVRQVYGYTF. The full variable domain, its missing parts supplied by reference TRBV29-1 and TRBJ1-2, is SAVISQKPSRDICQRGTSLTIQCQVDSQVTMMFWYRQQPGQSLTLIATANQGSEATYESGFVIDKFPISRPNLTFSTLTVSNMSPEDSSIYLCSVVRQVYGYTFGSGTRLTVV.

This clonotype has just a few counts. J is TRBJ1-4 and V is TRBV10-3; D remains ambiguous. CDR3 size: 14 residues. The germline V gene encodes CDR1 ENHRY and CDR2 SYGVKD. V was cut by 4 bases and J by 8 bases, with 14 bases left in between. The DNA for the CDR3 is TGTGCCATCAGTGTGGGCCGCCCGGGGGAAAAACTGTTTTTT. Translating it yields CAISVGRPGEKLFF.

This clonotype was recorded many times. The chain carries TRBV12-3 or TRBV12-4 and TRBJ2-3; 7 bases are a match to TRBD1. V was clipped by 5 bases and J by 6 bases; unmatched bases: 2. This CDR3 spans 12 amino acids. The CDR3: CASSEQGDTQYF. Here the CDR3 DNA reads TGTGCCAGCAGTGAACAGGGGGATACGCAGTATTTT.

Ten or more counts support this clonotype. V and J are TRBV12-3 or TRBV12-4 and TRBJ1-2, with D possibly matching TRBD1 (6 bases). V lost 6 bases to trimming and J lost 4 bases, with 24 bases between them. The CDR3 is 17 residues long. The CDR3 spells CASSPYQGQLTFYGYTF. The CDR3 nucleotides are TGTGCCAGCAGCCCTTACCAGGGGCAGCTAACGTTCTATGGCTACACCTTC.

This clonotype was counted ten times or more. The chain joins TRBV6-5 to TRBJ1-1; 7 positions match TRBD1. The V gene end was trimmed by 5 bases and the J gene end by 6 bases; junction bases not matched to a gene: 3. This CDR3 contains 12 residues. Germline V CDR1 and CDR2: MNHEY, SVGAGI. The CDR3 sequence is CASSTGTAEAFF. CDR3 DNA sequence: TGTGCCAGCAGTACCGGGACAGCTGAAGCTTTCTTT.

This clonotype was observed many times. This rearrangement joins TRBV6-6 to TRBJ2-3; D is unresolved. The ends were cut back, 8 bases at V and 0 bases at J, with 3 bases in the middle. Germline CDR1 reads MNHNY; CDR2 reads SVGAGI (reference sequence). The CDR3 sequence is 11 residues long. This CDR3 reads CASASTDTQYF. The CDR3 DNA reads as TGTGCCAGCGCCAGCACAGATACGCAGTATTTT.

This rearrangement joins TRBV6-1 to TRBJ1-2, with no clear D. Trimming cost V 2 bases and J 2 bases, with 6 bases left between them. The germline CDR1 and CDR2 sequences are MNHNS and SASEGT. The CDR3 sequence is 13 residues long. CDR3 sequence reads: CASSELVNYGYTF. The CDR3 nucleotides are TGTGCCAGCAGTGAACTGGTGAACTATGGCTACACCTTC.

Many counts were recorded for this clonotype. The chain joins TRBV2 to TRBJ1-5; D is ambiguous. Germline V CDR1 and CDR2: SNHLY, FYNNEI. The germline V and J ends were trimmed by 8 bases and 4 bases, with 18 bases remaining between them. The CDR3 is 15 residues long. The CDR3 sequence is CASGLEGIANQPQHF. The DNA of the CDR3 is TGTGCCAGCGGATTGGAAGGAATAGCGAATCAGCCCCAGCATTTT.

This clonotype was found many times. The rearrangement links TRBV12-3 or TRBV12-4 to TRBJ1-2, with D possibly TRBD1 on 5 matching bases. V lost 4 bases, J lost 4 bases, and 16 bases lay in between. The CDR3 extends over 15 amino acids. The CDR3 spells CASSSLQGVIYGYTF. The CDR3 region has the DNA TGTGCCAGCAGTTCACTCCAGGGTGTTATCTATGGCTACACCTTC.

Many counts were recorded for this clonotype. This sequence joins TRBV15 and TRBJ1-1; the match to TRBD1 covers 10 bases. The germline V gene encodes CDR1 LNHNV and CDR2 YYDKDF (reference sequence). J was trimmed by 6 bases and V by 3 bases; bases with no gene match: 7. There are 15 residues in the CDR3. CDR3: CATSSPGQGVSEAFF. CDR3 sequence (DNA): TGTGCCACCAGCAGTCCCGGACAGGGGGTCTCTGAAGCTTTCTTT.

The chain employs TRBV5-4 and TRBJ1-4, with D maybe TRBD1 (6 bases). Germline V CDR1 and CDR2: SGHNT, YYREEE (reference sequence). Trimming cost V 1 base and J 5 bases, with 9 bases left between them. This CDR3 comprises 14 residues. The CDR3 reads CASSLSDRNEKLFF. The DNA for the CDR3 is TGTGCCAGCAGCTTGAGTGACAGGAATGAAAAACTGTTTTTT.

This clonotype was detected ten times or more. This chain links TRBV20-1 with TRBJ1-2, with 7 bases fitting TRBD1. CDR1 and CDR2 (germline): DFQATT, SNEGSKA (reference sequence). Trimming at V came to 2 bases and at J to 6 bases, leaving 9 bases not matched to a gene. CDR3 length: 14 residues. CDR3 coding DNA: TGCAGTGCTAGAACCCAGGGGGTTCCACATGGCTACACCTTC. It yields the protein CSARTQGVPHGYTF.

For this clonotype: Given a much more abundant clone one base away, this may be a read error. The V call is TRBV6-2 or TRBV6-3, the J call TRBJ2-1; 11 nucleotides match TRBD2. Trimming cost V 6 bases and J 8 bases; bases outside gene matches: 3. There are 13 residues in the CDR3. Germline V lookup: CDR1 MNHEY, CDR2 SVGEGT. DNA of the CDR3: TGTGCCAGCAGGGAACTAGCGGGAGATGAGCAGTTCTTC. Protein product: CASRELAGDEQFF.

The V call is TRBV5-5, the J call TRBJ1-6, with 9 bases matching TRBD1. The CDR3 contains 14 residues. Germline V gene sequence: CDR1 SGHKS, CDR2 YYEKEE (reference sequence). V shed 3 bases, J shed 8 bases, and the junction held 3 bases outside the gene matches. The CDR3 loop reads CASSSRDRDSPLHF. The CDR3, as DNA: TGTGCCAGCAGCTCCAGGGACAGGGATTCACCCCTCCACTTT.

In its sample, this clonotype was seen a few times. V is TRBV3-1 and J is TRBJ1-1; TRBD1 matches at 11 bases. The ends lost 0 bases at V and 12 bases at J; junction bases unmatched: 6. The length of the CDR3 is 14 residues. Germline CDR1 LGHDT, CDR2 YNNKEL (reference sequence). As DNA, the CDR3 is TGTGCCAGCAGCCAAGACGGACAGGGGGCGAGAACTTTCTTT. Its translation is CASSQDGQGARTFF. The variable domain in full, completed from reference TRBV3-1 and TRBJ1-1, reads DTAVSQTPKYLVTQMGNDKSIKCEQNLGHDTMYWYKQDSKKFLKIMFSYNNKELIINETVPNRFSPKSPDKAHLNLHINSLELGDSAVYFCASSQDGQGARTFFGQGTRLTVV.

In its sample, this clonotype was seen many times. The chain recombines TRBV6-5 with TRBJ2-7; D possibly matches TRBD1 or TRBD2 (5 bases each). Trimming pared 0 bases from V and 2 bases from J, leaving 14 bases between. The CDR3 spans 16 residues. From germline, CDR1 is MNHEY and CDR2 SVGAGI. The CDR3 region has the DNA TGTGCCAGCAGTTACTCGGTCCCAGGGAGTGCCTACGAGCAGTACTTC. Translated, it gives CASSYSVPGSAYEQYF.

The sample holds a few counts of this clonotype. The chain employs TRBV29-1 and TRBJ1-2; tentative D call: TRBD1 (5 bases). V was trimmed by 7 bases and J by 4 bases, leaving 10 bases between them. This CDR3 has 11 amino acids. The germline V gene has CDR1 SQVTM and CDR2 ANQGSEA. The CDR3 spells CSAADSYGYTF. CDR3 DNA: TGCAGCGCCGCTGACAGCTATGGCTACACCTTC.

This clonotype showed up many times. V is TRBV12-3 or TRBV12-4 and J is TRBJ2-1; 8 positions agree with TRBD1. The CDR3 is 15 residues long. The V and J ends lost 6 bases and 9 bases, in that order; junction bases with no gene match: 13. The CDR3 DNA reads as TGTGCCAGCAGAACCAGGGGGCCCCTCCAACGTGAGCAGTTCTTC. It specifies CASRTRGPLQREQFF.

This chain links TRBV3-1 with TRBJ1-3; tentative D call: TRBD1 (5 bases). V shed 6 bases and J shed 4 bases, with 19 bases lying between them. Germline CDR1 is LGHDT and CDR2 is YNNKEL (reference sequence). CDR3 size: 16 residues. Here the CDR3 DNA reads TGTGCCAGCAGGCTTTCCGGGACCACTGGGGGAAACACCATATATTTT. Protein: CASRLSGTTGGNTIYF.

This clonotype was recorded many times. The chain has TRBV12-3 or TRBV12-4 and TRBJ1-5, with TRBD1 matching over 10 bases. The junction had 4 bases not matched to a gene; V was cut back by 7 bases and J by 7 bases. The CDR3 consists of 13 residues. The CDR3 here is CASTGTGVQPQHF. DNA of the CDR3: TGTGCCAGCACCGGGACAGGGGTCCAGCCCCAGCATTTT.

This clonotype was detected many times. This rearrangement joins TRBV5-1 to TRBJ2-1, with a weak D call TRBD1 (6 bases). The V end was cut by 1 base, the J end by 5 bases, with 13 bases between. Germline V gene data show CDR1 as SGHRS and CDR2 as YFSETQ. The CDR3 runs to 15 residues. CDR3 sequence (DNA): TGCGCCAGCAGCTTGATAGGGGGAGCGCACAATGAGCAGTTCTTC. It specifies CASSLIGGAHNEQFF.